This T cell receptor beta chain was recovered during a study of T cell repertoires in cytomegalovirus infection (dated by TCRdb to the late 2010s). Background for the entire study: Recently identified HLA-C-restricted CMV epitopes, whose presentation resists viral immunomodulation, were targeted by peptide stimulations together with well-studied HLA-B-restricted epitopes. The HLA type of each donor mattered for the analysis, because public TCR beta signatures pointed to carriage of CMV infection along with the matching HLA type. On the study overall, not on this receptor specifically: In both this cohort and an independent roughly 400-donor cohort, the cumulative frequency of public TCR beta family members distinguished carriers of CMV infection plus the relevant HLA type. In the ex vivo response, HLA-C-restricted CMV-specific TCR beta clonotypes were dominant, and in two of eight donors the single most frequent clonotype came from this HLA-C-restricted group.

The label giving this sample's treatment or condition can be read as: in vitro stimulation with specific CMV peptide epitopes to enrich CMV-specific T cells. The sample holds a few counts of this clonotype. Its cognate antigen has yet to be identified. Within one base of it there is no much larger clone, and no base qualities were kept. Sequenced using an Illumina HiSeq 1500. The public sequencing data were trimmed at Q25 with fastp and processed into clonotypes with MiXCR by TCRdb, which kept only in-frame beta chains. Rows with one shared CDR3 protein collapse into an entry with the most common genes and DNA. This sample lists under 95,000 distinct CDR3 sequences; under 55% were detected once. 85% to 95% of the sample is in the top ten clones. The germline V gene provides CDR1 MGHRA and CDR2 YSYEKL. Its CDR3 holds 15 amino acids, cysteine through phenylalanine. Only the CDR3 DNA stays, 45 bases, in frame from base 1. Cut back by 0 bases and 9 bases, the V and J ends lie 15 bases apart.

This TCR derives from a human donor in good health (CMV status not recorded). Some clones in this sample may be carry-over from other donors' samples. The specimen comprised CD8+ T cells from cultured PBMCs, sampled from culture after CMV antigen stimulation. The rearrangement joined TRBV4-1 to TRBJ2-1; possibly the D gene is TRBD1, per 6 matching bases. The base sequence is TGCGCCAGCAGCCAAGAAAGGCAGGGGAGCCCTGAGCAGTTCTTC. It translates as CASSQERQGSPEQFF.